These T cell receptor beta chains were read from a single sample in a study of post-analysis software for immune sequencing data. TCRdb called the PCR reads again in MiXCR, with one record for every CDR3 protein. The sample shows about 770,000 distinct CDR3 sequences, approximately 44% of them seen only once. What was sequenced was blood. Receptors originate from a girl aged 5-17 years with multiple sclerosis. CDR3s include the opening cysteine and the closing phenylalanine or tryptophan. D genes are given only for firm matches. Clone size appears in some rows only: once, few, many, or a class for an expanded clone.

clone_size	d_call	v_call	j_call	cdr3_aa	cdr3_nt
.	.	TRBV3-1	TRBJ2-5	CASSQGGFETQYF	TGTGCCAGCAGTCAAGGAGGGTTTGAGACCCAGTACTTC
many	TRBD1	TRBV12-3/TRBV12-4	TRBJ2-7	CASNRQGGEQYF	TGTGCCAGCAACAGACAGGGTGGCGAGCAGTACTTC
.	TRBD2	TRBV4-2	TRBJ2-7	CASSHGGSYEQYF	TGTGCCAGCAGCCACGGCGGGAGCTACGAGCAGTACTTC
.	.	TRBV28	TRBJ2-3	CASSHAMDTQYF	TGTGCCAGCAGCCACGCAATGGATACGCAGTATTTT
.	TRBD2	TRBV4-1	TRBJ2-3	CASSQDQIAGGSDTQYF	TGCGCCAGCAGCCAAGATCAGATAGCGGGAGGGTCCGATACGCAGTATTTT
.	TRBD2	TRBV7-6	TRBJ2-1	CASSLGAGGRREQFF	TGTGCCAGCAGCTTAGGGGCGGGAGGGCGAAGGGAGCAGTTCTTC
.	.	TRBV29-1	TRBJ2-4	CSVEDRSKNIQYF	TGCAGCGTTGAAGATCGCAGCAAAAACATTCAGTACTTC
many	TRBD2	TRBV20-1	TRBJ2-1	CSASRLALGVYNEQFF	TGCAGTGCTTCGCGACTAGCGTTGGGGGTTTACAATGAGCAGTTCTTC
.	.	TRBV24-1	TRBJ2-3	CATGDWSEAAGDTQYF	TGTGCCACCGGTGATTGGAGTGAGGCCGCGGGGGATACGCAGTATTTT
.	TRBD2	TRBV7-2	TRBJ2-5	CASSLLAGGPETQYF	TGTGCCAGCAGCTTACTAGCGGGAGGGCCGGAGACCCAGTACTTC
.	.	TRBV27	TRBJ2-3	CASSFVYTDTQYF	TGTGCCAGCAGTTTTGTCTACACAGATACGCAGTATTTT
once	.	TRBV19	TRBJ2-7	CASSRFPASYEQYF	TGTGCCAGTAGTCGTTTTCCAGCTTCCTACGAGCAGTACTTC
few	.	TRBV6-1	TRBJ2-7	CASSEASALRGQEQYF	TGTGCCAGCAGTGAAGCATCCGCCTTGCGGGGTCAGGAGCAGTACTTC
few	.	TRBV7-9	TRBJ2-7	CASSIDGAEQYF	TGTGCCAGCAGCATAGACGGGGCAGAGCAGTACTTC
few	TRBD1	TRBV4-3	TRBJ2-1	CASSQPGTGRNEQFF	TGCGCCAGCAGCCAACCCGGGACAGGGAGAAATGAGCAGTTCTTC
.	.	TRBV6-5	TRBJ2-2	CAAWGVGDTGELFF	TGTGCCGCCTGGGGGGTTGGGGACACCGGGGAGCTGTTTTTT
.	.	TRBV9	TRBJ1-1	CASRGELNTEAFF	TGTGCCAGCAGGGGGGAGTTAAACACTGAAGCTTTCTTT
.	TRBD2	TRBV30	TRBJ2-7	CAWSVASGYEQYF	TGTGCCTGGAGTGTGGCTAGCGGCTACGAGCAGTACTTC
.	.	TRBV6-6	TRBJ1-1	CASRSRGDYMNTEAFF	TGTGCCAGCCGCTCTCGGGGGGATTATATGAACACTGAAGCTTTCTTT
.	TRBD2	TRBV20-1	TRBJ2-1	CSARRGLRGDEQFF	TGCAGTGCACGGAGAGGGCTCCGGGGGGATGAGCAGTTCTTC
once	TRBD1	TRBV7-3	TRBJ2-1	CASSPDQAGGRSYNEQFF	TGTGCCAGCAGTCCTGATCAAGCAGGGGGCAGGTCCTACAATGAGCAGTTCTTC
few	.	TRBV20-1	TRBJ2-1	CSAPPGLGLYNEQFF	TGCAGTGCCCCGCCGGGACTCGGCTTATACAATGAGCAGTTCTTC
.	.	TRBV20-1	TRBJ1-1	CSAMPDTEAFF	TGCAGTGCTATGCCGGACACTGAAGCTTTCTTT
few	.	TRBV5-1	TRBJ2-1	CASSLDGDNEQFF	TGCGCCAGCAGCTTGGACGGAGACAATGAGCAGTTCTTC
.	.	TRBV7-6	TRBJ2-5	CASSLGQGSQTQYF	TGTGCCAGCAGCTTAGGGCAGGGGAGTCAAACCCAGTACTTC
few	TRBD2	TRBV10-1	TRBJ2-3	CASSELAGDQDTQYF	TGCGCCAGCAGTGAGTTAGCGGGAGATCAAGATACGCAGTATTTT
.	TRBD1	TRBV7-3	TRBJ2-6	CASSLRQGPHVLTF	TGTGCCAGCAGCCTCCGACAGGGCCCCCACGTCCTGACTTTC
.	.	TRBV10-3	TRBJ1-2	CAISEDRQSGYTF	TGTGCCATCAGTGAGGACAGGCAGTCTGGCTACACCTTC
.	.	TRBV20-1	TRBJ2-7	CSATDFADEQYF	TGCAGTGCTACGGACTTCGCGGACGAGCAGTACTTC
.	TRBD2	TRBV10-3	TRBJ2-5	CAITGTSGRPYQETQYF	TGTGCCATCACGGGGACTAGCGGGAGACCATACCAAGAGACCCAGTACTTC
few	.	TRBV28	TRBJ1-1	CASRTEPTEAFF	TGTGCCAGCAGAACAGAACCCACTGAAGCTTTCTTT
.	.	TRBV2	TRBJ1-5	CASSETTGNQPQHF	TGTGCCAGCAGTGAAACCACAGGCAATCAGCCCCAGCATTTT
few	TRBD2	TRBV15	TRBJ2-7	CATSAGGSSYEQYF	TGTGCCACGTCGGCGGGCGGGAGTTCCTACGAGCAGTACTTC
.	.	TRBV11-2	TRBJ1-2	CASSLDAHYGYTF	TGTGCCAGCAGCTTAGATGCCCATTATGGCTACACCTTC
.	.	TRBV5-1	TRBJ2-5	CASTQWGLQETQYF	TGCGCCAGCACCCAGTGGGGCCTTCAAGAGACCCAGTACTTC
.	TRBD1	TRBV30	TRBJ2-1	CAWSATGHNEQFF	TGTGCCTGGAGTGCGACAGGGCACAATGAGCAGTTCTTC
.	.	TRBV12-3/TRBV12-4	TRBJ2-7	CASSAPGAGVKEQYF	TGTGCCAGCAGTGCCCCCGGTGCAGGAGTTAAGGAGCAGTACTTC
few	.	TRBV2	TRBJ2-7	CASSERGGSDEQYF	TGTGCCAGCAGTGAAAGGGGGGGGAGCGACGAGCAGTACTTC
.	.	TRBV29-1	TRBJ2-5	CSVARLGETQYF	TGCAGCGTTGCCCGCCTCGGGGAGACCCAGTACTTC
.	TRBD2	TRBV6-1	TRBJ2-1	CASSEWGSGSPGHNEQFF	TGTGCCAGCAGTGAATGGGGTAGCGGGAGTCCGGGGCACAATGAGCAGTTCTTC
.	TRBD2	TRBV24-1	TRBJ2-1	CATSDQREGRYNEQFF	TGTGCCACCAGTGATCAACGGGAGGGCCGCTACAATGAGCAGTTCTTC
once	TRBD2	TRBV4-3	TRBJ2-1	CASSRPLAGGSYEQFF	TGCGCCAGCAGCCGACCGCTAGCGGGAGGTAGCTATGAGCAGTTCTTC
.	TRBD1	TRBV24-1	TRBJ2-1	CATSDRQGLSDNEQFF	TGTGCCACCAGTGACAGACAGGGGTTGAGTGACAATGAGCAGTTCTTC
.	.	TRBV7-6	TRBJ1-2	CASSLGFGSPVGAYGYTF	TGTGCCAGCAGCTTAGGGTTTGGGTCTCCGGTGGGCGCCTATGGCTACACCTTC
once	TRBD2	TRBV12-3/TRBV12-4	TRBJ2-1	CASSPSGSVINEQFF	TGTGCCAGCAGTCCTAGCGGGAGCGTGATCAATGAGCAGTTCTTC
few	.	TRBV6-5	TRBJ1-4	CASSSGGGTNEKLFF	TGTGCCAGCAGTTCCGGTGGTGGCACTAATGAAAAACTGTTTTTT
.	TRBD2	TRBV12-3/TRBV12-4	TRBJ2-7	CASKLAGGYEQYF	TGTGCCAGCAAACTAGCGGGAGGGTACGAGCAGTACTTC
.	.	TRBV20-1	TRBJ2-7	CSALKTGITYEQYF	TGCAGTGCACTCAAAACAGGGATAACCTACGAGCAGTACTTC
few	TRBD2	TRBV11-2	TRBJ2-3	CASSLARTSGRTDTQYF	TGTGCCAGCAGCTTAGCGCGGACTAGCGGGAGGACAGATACGCAGTATTTT
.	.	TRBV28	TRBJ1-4	CASREGAFFNEKLFF	TGTGCCAGCAGGGAAGGGGCCTTTTTTAATGAAAAACTGTTTTTT
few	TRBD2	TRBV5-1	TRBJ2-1	CASSRGLAGDVDEQFF	TGCGCCAGCAGCCGGGGCCTAGCGGGAGACGTCGATGAGCAGTTCTTC
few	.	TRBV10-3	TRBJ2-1	CAISEPASDEQFF	TGTGCCATCAGTGAGCCTGCGTCGGATGAGCAGTTCTTC
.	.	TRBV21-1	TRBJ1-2	CASSNGGRYHYGYTF	TGTGCCAGCAGCAACGGGGGGCGCTATCACTATGGCTACACCTTC
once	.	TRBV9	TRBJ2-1	CASSAAGISSYNEQFF	TGTGCCAGCAGCGCCGCCGGGATCAGCTCCTACAATGAGCAGTTCTTC